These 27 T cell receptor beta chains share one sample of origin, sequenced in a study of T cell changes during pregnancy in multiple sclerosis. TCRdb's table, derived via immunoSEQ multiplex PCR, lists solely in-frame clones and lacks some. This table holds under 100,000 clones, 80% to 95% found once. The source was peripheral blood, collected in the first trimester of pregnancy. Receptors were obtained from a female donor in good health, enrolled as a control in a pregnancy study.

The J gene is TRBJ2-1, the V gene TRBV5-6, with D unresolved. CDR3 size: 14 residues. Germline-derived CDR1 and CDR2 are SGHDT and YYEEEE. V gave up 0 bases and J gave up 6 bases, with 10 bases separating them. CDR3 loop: CASSLDPRANEQFF. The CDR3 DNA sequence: TGTGCCAGCAGCTTGGACCCTCGAGCCAATGAGCAGTTCTTC.

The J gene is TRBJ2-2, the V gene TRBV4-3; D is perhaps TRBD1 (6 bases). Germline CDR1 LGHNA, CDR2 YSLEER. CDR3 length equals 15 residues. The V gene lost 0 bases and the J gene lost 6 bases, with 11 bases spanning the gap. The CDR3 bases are TGCGCCAGCAGCCAAGATGGGGGACAAGCCGGGGAGCTGTTTTTT. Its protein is CASSQDGGQAGELFF.

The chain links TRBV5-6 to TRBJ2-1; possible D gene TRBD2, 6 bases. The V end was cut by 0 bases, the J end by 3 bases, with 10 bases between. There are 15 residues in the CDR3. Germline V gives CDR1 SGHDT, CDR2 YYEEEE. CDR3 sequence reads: CASSLVSGYYNEQFF. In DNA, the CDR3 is TGTGCCAGCAGCTTGGTTAGCGGATACTACAATGAGCAGTTCTTC.

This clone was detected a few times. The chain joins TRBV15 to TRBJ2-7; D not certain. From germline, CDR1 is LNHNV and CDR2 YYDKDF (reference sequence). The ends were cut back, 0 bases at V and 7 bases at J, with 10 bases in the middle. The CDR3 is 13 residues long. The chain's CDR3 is CATSRDFEAEQYF. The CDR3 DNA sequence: TGTGCCACCAGCAGAGATTTCGAGGCTGAGCAGTACTTC.

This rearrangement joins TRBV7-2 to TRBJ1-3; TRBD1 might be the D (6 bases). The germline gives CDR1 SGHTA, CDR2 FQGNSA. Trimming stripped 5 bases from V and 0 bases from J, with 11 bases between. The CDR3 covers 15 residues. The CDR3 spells CASSRGGFSGNTIYF. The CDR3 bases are TGTGCCAGCAGCCGAGGGGGATTCTCTGGAAACACCATATATTTT.

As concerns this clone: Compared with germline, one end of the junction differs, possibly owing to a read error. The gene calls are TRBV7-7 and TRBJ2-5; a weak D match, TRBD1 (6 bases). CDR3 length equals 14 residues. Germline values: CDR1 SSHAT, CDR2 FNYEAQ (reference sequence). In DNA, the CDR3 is TGTGCTAGCAGCCCCAGGGGATTGAAAGAGACCCAGTACTTC. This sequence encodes CASSPRGLKETQYF.

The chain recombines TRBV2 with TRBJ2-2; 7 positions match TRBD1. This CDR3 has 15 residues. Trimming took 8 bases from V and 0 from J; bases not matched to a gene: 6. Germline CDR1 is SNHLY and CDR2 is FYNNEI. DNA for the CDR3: TGTGCCAGCGCAAGACAGGGTCCGAACACCGGGGAGCTGTTTTTT. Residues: CASARQGPNTGELFF.

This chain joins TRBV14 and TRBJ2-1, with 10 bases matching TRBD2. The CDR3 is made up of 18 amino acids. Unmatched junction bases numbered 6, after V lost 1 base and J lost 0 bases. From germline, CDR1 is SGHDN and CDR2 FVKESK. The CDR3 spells CASSQVLLAGSSYNEQFF. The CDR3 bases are TGTGCCAGCAGCCAAGTTCTACTAGCGGGGAGCTCCTACAATGAGCAGTTCTTC. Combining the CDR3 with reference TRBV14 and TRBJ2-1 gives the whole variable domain EAGVTQFPSHSVIEKGQTVTLRCDPISGHDNLYWYRRVMGKEIKFLLHFVKESKQDESGMPNNRFLAERTGGTYSTLKVQPAELEDSGVYFCASSQVLLAGSSYNEQFFGPGTRLTVL.

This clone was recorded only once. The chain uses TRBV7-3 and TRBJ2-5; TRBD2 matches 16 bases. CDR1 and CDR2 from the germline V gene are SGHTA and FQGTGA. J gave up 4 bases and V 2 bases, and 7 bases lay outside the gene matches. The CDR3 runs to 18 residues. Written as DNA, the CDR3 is TGTGCCAGCAGCTTAGTCGGGACTAGCGGGGGGGCATCAGAGACCCAGTACTTC. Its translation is CASSLVGTSGGASETQYF. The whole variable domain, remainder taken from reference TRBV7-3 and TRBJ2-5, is GAGVSQTPSNKVTEKGKYVELRCDPISGHTALYWYRQSLGQGPEFLIYFQGTGAADDSGLPNDRFFAVRPEGSVSTLKIQRTERGDSAVYLCASSLVGTSGGASETQYFGPGTRLLVL.

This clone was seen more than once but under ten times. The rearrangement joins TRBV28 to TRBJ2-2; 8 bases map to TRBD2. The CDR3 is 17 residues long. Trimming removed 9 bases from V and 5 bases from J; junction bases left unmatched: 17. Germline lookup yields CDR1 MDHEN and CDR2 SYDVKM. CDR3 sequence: CASNPNVAGGSTGELFF. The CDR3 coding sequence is TGTGCCAGTAACCCGAATGTGGCGGGGGGATCGACCGGGGAGCTGTTTTTT.

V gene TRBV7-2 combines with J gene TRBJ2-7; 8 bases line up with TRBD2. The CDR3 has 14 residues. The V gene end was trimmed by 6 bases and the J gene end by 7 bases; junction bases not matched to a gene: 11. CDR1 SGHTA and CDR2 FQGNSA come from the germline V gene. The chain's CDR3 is CASRSSSGGREQYF. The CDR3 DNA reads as TGTGCCAGCAGGTCTTCCTCGGGGGGGCGAGAGCAGTACTTC.

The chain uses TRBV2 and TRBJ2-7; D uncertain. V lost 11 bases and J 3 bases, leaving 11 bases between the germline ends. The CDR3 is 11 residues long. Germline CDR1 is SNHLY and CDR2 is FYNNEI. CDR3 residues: CALGKLYEQYF. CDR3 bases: TGTGCCCTGGGCAAACTCTACGAGCAGTACTTC.

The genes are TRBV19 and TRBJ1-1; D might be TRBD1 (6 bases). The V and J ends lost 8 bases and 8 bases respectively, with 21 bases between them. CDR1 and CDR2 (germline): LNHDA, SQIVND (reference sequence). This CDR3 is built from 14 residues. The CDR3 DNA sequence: TGTGCCAGTGGGGGGGGCGGAGGGAGGGCCGAAGCTTTCTTT. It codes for CASGGGGGRAEAFF. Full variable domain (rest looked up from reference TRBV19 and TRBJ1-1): DGGITQSPKYLFRKEGQNVTLSCEQNLNHDAMYWYRQDPGQGLRLIYYSQIVNDFQKGDIAEGYSVSREKKESFPLTVTSAQKNPTAFYLCASGGGGGRAEAFFGQGTRLTVV.

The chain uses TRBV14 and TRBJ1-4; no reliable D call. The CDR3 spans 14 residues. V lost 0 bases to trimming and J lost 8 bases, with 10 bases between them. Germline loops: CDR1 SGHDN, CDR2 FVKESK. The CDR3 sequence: CASSQENVREKLFF. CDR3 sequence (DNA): TGTGCCAGCAGCCAAGAAAACGTCAGGGAAAAACTGTTTTTT.

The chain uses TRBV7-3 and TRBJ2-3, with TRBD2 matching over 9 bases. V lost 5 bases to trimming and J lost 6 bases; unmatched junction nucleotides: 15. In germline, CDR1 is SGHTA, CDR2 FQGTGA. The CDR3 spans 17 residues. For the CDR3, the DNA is TGTGCCAGCAGCCTCCGGGGGGCTAGCGGGGTAAAGGATACGCAGTATTTT. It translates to CASSLRGASGVKDTQYF.

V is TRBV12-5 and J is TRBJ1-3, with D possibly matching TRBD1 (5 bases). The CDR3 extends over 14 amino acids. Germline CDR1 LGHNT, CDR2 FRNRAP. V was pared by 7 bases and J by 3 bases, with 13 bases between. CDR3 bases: TGTGCTAGTGATCAAGACAGCGATGGAAACACCATATATTTT. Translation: CASDQDSDGNTIYF.

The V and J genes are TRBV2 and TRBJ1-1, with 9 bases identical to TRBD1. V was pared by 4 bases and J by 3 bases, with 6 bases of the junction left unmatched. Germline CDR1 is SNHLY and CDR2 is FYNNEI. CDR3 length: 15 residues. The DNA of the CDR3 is TGTGCCAGCAGTGCAGGGACAGGGTGGTACACTGAAGCTTTCTTT. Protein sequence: CASSAGTGWYTEAFF.

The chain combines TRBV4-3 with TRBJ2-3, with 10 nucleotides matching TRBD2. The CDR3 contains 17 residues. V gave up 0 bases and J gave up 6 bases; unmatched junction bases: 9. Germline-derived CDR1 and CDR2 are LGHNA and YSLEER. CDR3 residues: CASSQELQLAGEDTQYF. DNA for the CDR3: TGCGCCAGCAGCCAAGAATTGCAGCTAGCGGGGGAGGATACGCAGTATTTT.

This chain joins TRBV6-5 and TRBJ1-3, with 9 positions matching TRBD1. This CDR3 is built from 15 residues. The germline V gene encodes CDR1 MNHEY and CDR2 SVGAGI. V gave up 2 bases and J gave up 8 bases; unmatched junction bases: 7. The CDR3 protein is CASSYRDRVTDTIYF. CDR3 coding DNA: TGTGCCAGCAGTTACCGGGACAGGGTTACGGACACCATATATTTT.

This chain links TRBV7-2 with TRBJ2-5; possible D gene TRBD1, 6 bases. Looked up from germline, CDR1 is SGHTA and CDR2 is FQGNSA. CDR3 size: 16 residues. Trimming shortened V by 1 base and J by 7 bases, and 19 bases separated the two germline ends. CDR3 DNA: TGTGCCAGCAGCTTAGAGTCTGGCAGGGGATTGGGGACCCAGTACTTC. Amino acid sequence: CASSLESGRGLGTQYF.

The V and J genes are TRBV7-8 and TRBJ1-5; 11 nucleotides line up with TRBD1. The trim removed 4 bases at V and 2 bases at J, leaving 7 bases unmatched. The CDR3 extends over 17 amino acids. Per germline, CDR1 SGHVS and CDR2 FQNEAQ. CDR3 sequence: CASSYGQGAVGNQPQHF. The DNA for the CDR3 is TGTGCCAGCAGCTACGGACAGGGGGCCGTGGGCAATCAGCCCCAGCATTTT.

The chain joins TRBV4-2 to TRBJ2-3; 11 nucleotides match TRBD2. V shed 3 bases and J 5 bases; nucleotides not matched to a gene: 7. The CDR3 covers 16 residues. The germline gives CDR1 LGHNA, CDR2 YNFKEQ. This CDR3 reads CASSQRSGGARDTQYF. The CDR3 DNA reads TGTGCCAGCAGCCAGCGTAGCGGGGGGGCCAGAGATACGCAGTATTTT.

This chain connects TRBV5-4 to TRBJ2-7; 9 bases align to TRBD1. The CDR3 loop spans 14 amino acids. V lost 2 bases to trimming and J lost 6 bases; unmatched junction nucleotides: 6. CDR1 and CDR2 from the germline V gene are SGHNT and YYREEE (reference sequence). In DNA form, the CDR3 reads TGTGCCAGCAGCTTAGGGGACAGGGCCTTCGAGCAGTACTTC. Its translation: CASSLGDRAFEQYF.

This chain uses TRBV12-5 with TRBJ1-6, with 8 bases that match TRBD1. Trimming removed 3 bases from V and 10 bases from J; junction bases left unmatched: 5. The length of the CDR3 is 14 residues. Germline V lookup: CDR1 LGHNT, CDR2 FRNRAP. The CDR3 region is CASGLGQGSSPLHF. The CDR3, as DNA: TGTGCTAGTGGTTTAGGACAGGGCAGCTCACCCCTCCACTTT.

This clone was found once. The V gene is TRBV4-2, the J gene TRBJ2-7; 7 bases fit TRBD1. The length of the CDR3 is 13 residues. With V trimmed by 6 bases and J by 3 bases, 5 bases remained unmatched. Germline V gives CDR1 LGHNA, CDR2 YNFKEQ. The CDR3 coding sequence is TGTGCCAGCAGTCCGGGACAGAGCTACGAGCAGTACTTC. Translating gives CASSPGQSYEQYF.

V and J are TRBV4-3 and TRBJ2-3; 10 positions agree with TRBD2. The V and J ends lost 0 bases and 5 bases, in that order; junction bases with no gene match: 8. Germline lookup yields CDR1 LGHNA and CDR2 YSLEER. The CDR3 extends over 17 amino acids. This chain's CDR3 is CASSQDPPSGGLDTQYF. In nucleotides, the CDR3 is TGCGCCAGCAGCCAAGATCCCCCTAGCGGGGGTCTAGATACGCAGTATTTT.

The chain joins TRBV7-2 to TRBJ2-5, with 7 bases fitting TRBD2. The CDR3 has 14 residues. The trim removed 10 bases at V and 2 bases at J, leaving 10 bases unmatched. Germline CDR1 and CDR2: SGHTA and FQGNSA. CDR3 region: CATVPSGRQETQYF. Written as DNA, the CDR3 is TGTGCCACCGTACCTAGCGGCAGACAAGAGACCCAGTACTTC.